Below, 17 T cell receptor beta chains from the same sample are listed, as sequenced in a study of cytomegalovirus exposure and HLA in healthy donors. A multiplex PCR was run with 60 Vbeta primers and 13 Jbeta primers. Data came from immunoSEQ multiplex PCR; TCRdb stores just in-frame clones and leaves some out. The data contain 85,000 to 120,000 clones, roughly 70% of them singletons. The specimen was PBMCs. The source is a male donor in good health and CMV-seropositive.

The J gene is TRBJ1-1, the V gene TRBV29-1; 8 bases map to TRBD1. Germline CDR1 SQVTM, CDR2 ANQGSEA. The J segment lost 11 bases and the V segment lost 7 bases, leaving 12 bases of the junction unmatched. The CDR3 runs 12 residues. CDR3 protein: CSDLDRALGAFF. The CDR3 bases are TGCAGCGACTTGGACAGGGCGCTAGGGGCTTTCTTT.

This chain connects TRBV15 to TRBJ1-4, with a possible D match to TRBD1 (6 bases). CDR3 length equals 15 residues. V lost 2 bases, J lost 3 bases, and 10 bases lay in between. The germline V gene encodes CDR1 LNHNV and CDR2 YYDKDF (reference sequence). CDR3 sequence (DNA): TGTGCCACCAGCAGACAGGGGAAACCTAATGAAAAACTGTTTTTT. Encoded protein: CATSRQGKPNEKLFF.

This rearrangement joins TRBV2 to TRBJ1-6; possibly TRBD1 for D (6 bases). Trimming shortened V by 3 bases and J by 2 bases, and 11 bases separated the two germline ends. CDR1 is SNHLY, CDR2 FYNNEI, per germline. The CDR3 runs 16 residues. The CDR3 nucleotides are TGTGCCAGCAGTGACTGGGGGACAACCTATAATTCACCCCTCCACTTT. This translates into CASSDWGTTYNSPLHF.

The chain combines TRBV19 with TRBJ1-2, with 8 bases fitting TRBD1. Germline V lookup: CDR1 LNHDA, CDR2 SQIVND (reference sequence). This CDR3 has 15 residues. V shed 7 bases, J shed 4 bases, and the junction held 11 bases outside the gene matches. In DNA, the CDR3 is TGTGCCAGTATGCGGGGAACAGGGGGACCCTATGGCTACACCTTC. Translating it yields CASMRGTGGPYGYTF.

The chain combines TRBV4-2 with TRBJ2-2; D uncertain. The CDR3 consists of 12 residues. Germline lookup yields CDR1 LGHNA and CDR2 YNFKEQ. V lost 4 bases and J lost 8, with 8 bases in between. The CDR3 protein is CASSPPRGELFF. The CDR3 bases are TGTGCCAGCAGCCCCCCCAGAGGGGAGCTGTTTTTT.

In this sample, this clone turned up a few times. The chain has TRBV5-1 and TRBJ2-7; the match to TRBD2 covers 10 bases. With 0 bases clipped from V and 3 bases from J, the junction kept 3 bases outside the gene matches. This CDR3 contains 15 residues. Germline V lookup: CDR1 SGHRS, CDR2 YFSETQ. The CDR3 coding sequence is TGCGCCAGCAGCTTGGAGCCTAGCGGGGGCTACGAGCAGTACTTC. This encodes CASSLEPSGGYEQYF. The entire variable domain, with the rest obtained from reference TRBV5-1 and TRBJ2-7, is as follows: KAGVTQTPRYLIKTRGQQVTLSCSPISGHRSVSWYQQTPGQGLQFLFEYFSETQRNKGNFPGRFSGRQFSNSRSEMNVSTLELGDSALYLCASSLEPSGGYEQYFGPGTRLTVT.

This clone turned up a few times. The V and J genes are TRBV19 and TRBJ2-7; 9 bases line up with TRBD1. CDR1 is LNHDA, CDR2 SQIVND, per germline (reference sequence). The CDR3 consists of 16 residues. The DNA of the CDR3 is TGTGCGCCTAAGGGGACAGGGTCGATTAGCTCCTACGAGCAGTACTTC. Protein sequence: CAPKGTGSISSYEQYF.

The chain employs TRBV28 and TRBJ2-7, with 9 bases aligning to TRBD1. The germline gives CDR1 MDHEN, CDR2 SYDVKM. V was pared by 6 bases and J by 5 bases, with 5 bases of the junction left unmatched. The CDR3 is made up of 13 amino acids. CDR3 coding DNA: TGTGCCAGCAGGGGACAGGGTCCCAACGAGCAGTACTTC. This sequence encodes CASRGQGPNEQYF.

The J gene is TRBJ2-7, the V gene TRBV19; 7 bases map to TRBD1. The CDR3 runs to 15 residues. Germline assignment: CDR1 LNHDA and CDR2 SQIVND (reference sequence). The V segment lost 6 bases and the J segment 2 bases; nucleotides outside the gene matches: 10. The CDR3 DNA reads TGTGCCAGTAGCTCACAGGGGTCTTTCCCCTACGAGCAGTACTTC. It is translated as CASSSQGSFPYEQYF.

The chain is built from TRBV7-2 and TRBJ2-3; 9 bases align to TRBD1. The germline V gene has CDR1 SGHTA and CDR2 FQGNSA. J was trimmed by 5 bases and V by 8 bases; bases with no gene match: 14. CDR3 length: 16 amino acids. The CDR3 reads CASPLSDRGSVDTQYF. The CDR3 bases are TGTGCCAGCCCCTTATCCGACAGGGGGTCGGTAGATACGCAGTATTTT. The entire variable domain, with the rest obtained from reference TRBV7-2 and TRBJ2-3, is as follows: GAGVSQSPSNKVTEKGKDVELRCDPISGHTALYWYRQSLGQGLEFLIYFQGNSAPDKSGLPSDRFSAERTGGSVSTLTIQRTQQEDSAVYLCASPLSDRGSVDTQYFGPGTRLTVL.

CDR3 nucleotide sequence: TGTGCCAGTAGTGTCCCTAATCTGCCCCTCCACTTT. It encodes CASSVPNLPLHF. The chain couples TRBV19 to TRBJ1-6, with D unclear. With 5 bases removed from V and 13 bases from J, the gap between germline ends came to 12 bases. From germline, CDR1 is LNHDA and CDR2 SQIVND (reference sequence). The CDR3 extends over 12 amino acids. Complete variable domain (other parts from reference TRBV19 and TRBJ1-6): DGGITQSPKYLFRKEGQNVTLSCEQNLNHDAMYWYRQDPGQGLRLIYYSQIVNDFQKGDIAEGYSVSREKKESFPLTVTSAQKNPTAFYLCASSVPNLPLHFGNGTRLTVT.

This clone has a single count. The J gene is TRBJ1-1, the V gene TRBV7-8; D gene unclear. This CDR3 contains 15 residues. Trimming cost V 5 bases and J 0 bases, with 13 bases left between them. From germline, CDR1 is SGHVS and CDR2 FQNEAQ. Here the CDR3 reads CASSAGVQMNTEAFF. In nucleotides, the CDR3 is TGTGCCAGCAGCGCAGGCGTTCAAATGAACACTGAAGCTTTCTTT.

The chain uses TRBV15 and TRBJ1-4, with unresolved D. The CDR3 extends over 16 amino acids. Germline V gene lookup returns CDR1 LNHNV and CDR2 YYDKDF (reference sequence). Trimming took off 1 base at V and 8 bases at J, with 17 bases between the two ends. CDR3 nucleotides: TGTGCCACCAGCAGAGCCCGTGGACTAATGCGGGAAAAACTGTTTTTT. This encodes CATSRARGLMREKLFF.

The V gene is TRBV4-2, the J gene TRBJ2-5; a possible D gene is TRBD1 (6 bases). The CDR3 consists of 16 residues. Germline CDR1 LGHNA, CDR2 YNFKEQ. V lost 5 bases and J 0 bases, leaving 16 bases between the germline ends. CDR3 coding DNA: TGTGCCAGCAGCGATTCTAGACAGGTACACCAAGAGACCCAGTACTTC. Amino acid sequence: CASSDSRQVHQETQYF.

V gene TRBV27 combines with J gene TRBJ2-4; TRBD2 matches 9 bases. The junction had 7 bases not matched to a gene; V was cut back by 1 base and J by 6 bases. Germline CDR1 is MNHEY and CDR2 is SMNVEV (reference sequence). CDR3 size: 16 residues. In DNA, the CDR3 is TGTGCCAGCAGTTTATGGGGGGCGGGGGGGGCAAACATTCAGTACTTC. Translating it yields CASSLWGAGGANIQYF.

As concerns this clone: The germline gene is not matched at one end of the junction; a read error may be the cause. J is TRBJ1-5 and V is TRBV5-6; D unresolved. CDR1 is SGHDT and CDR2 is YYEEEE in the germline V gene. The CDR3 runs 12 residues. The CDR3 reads CASSFGDQPQNF. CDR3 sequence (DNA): TGTGCCAGCAGCTTCGGAGATCAGCCCCAGAATTTT.

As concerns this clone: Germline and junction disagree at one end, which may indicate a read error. CDR3 sequence reads: CASSLAPSLWGYPF. For the CDR3, the DNA is TGTGCCAGCAGCTTAGCTCCCAGCCTATGGGGCTACCCCTTC. V is TRBV7-9 and J is TRBJ1-2, with D maybe TRBD1 (5 bases). The CDR3 contains 14 residues. Germline CDR1 SEHNR, CDR2 FQNEAQ (reference sequence).